This TCR beta chain is drawn from a study of blood T cell repertoires in COVID-19. The germline CDR1 and CDR2 sequences are SGHTA and FQGNSA. Unmatched junction bases numbered 4, after V lost 1 base and J lost 0 bases. The CDR3 length is 17 residues. Profiled with immunoSEQ multiplex PCR; TCRdb holds only in-frame clones, not every one. The sample carries roughly 180,000 clones, about four fifths recorded once. Those enrolled, adults aged roughly 18 to 90 years, came from about two dozen US areas. This TCR derives from a man aged 40-55 years who had recovered from COVID-19. Sample: PBMCs or T cells enriched from blood (not recorded which). J is TRBJ2-7 and V is TRBV7-2, with 12 bases identical to TRBD2. CDR3 in DNA: TGTGCCAGCAGCTTAGTGGTGGGACTAGCGGGCTCCTACGAGCAGTACTTC. Amino acid sequence: CASSLVVGLAGSYEQYF.